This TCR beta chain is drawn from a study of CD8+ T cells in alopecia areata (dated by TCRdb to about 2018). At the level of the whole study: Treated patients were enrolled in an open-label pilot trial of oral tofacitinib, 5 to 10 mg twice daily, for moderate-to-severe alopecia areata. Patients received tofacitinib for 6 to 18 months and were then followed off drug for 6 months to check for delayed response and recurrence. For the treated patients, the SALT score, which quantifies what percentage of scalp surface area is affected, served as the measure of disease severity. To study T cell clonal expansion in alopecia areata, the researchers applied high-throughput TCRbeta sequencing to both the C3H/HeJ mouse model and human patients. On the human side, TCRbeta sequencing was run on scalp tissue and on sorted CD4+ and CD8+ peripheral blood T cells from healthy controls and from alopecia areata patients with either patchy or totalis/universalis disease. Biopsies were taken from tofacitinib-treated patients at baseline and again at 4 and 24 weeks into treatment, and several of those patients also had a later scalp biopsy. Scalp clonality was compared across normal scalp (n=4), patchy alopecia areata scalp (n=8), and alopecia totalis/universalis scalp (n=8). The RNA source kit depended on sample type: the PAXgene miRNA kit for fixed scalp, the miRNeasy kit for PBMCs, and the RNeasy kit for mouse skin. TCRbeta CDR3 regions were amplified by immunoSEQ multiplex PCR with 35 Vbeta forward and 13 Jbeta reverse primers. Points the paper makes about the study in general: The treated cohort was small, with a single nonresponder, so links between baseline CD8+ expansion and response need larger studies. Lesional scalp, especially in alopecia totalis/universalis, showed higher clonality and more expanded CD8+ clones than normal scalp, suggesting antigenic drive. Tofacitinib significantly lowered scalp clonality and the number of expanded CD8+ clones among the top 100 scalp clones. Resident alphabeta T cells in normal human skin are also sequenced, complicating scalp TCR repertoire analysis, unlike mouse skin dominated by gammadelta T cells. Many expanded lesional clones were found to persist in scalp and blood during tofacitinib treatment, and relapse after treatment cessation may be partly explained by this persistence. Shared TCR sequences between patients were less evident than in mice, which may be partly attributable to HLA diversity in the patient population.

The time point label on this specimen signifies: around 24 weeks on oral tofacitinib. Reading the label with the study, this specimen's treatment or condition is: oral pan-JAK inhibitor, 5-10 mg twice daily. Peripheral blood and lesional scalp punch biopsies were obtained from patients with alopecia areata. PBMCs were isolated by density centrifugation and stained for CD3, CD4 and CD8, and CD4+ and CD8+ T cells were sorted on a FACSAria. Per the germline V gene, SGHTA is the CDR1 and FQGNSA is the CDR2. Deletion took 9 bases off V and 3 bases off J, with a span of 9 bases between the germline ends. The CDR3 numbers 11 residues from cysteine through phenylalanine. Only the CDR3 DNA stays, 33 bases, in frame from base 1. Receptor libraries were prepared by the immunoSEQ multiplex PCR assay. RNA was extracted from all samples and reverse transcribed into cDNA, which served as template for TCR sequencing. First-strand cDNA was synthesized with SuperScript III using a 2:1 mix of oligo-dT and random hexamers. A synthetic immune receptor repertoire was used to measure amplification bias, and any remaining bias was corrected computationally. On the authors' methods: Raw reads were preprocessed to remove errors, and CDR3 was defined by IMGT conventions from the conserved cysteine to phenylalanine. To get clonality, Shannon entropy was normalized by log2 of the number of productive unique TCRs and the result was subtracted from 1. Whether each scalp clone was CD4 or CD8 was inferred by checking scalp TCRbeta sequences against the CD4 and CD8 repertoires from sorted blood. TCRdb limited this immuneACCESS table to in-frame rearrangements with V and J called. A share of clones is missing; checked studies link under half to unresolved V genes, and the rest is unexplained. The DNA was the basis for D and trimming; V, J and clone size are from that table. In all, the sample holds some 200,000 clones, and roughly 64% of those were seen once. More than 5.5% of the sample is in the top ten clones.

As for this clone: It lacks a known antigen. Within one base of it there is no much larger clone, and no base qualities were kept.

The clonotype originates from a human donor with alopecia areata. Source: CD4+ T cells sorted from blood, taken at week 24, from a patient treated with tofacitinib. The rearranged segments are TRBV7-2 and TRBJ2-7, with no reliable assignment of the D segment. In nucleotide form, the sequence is TGTGCCAGTGGCGACCTCTACGAGCAGTACTTC. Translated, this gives CASGDLYEQYF.